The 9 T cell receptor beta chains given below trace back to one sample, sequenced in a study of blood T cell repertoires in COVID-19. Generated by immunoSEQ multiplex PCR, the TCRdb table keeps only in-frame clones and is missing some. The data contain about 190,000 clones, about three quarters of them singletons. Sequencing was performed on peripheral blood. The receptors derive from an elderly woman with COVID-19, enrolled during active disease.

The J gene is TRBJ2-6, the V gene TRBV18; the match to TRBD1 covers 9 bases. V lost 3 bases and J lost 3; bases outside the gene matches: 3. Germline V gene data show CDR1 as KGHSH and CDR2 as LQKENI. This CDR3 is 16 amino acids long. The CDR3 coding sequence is TGTGCCAGCTCACCCAACAGGGGGCTTGGGGCCAACGTCCTGACTTTC. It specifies CASSPNRGLGANVLTF.

The CDR3 sequence is CASSRASGRRASQETQYF. DNA for the CDR3: TGCGCCAGCAGTCGGGCTAGCGGGAGGAGAGCAAGCCAAGAGACCCAGTACTTC. V is TRBV23-1 and J is TRBJ2-5; TRBD2 matches 11 bases. TRBV23-1 is treated as an ORF (open reading frame) with a function not yet certain. The CDR3 loop spans 18 amino acids. Trimming cost V 4 bases and J 1 base; bases outside gene matches: 11.

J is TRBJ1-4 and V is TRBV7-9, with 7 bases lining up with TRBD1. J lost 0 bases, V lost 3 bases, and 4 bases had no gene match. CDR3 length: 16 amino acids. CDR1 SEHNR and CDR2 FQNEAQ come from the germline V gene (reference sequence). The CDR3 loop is CASSFDRATTNEKLFF. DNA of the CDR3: TGTGCCAGCAGCTTCGACAGGGCCACAACTAATGAAAAACTGTTTTTT.

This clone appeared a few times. CDR3: CASSGGVSNQPQHF. CDR3 sequence (DNA): TGTGCCAGCAGTGGGGGGGTGAGCAATCAGCCCCAGCATTTT. The gene calls are TRBV28 and TRBJ1-5; TRBD1 might be the D (5 bases). Germline V gene lookup returns CDR1 MDHEN and CDR2 SYDVKM. This CDR3 has 14 amino acids. Deletions cut 5 bases from V and 1 base from J, with 9 bases between.

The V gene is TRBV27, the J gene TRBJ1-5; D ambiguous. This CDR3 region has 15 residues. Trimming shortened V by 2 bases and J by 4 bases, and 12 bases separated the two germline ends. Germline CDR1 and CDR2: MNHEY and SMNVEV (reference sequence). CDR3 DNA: TGTGCCAGCAGTTTAATCTTTAGGAGAAATCAGCCCCAGCATTTT. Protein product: CASSLIFRRNQPQHF.

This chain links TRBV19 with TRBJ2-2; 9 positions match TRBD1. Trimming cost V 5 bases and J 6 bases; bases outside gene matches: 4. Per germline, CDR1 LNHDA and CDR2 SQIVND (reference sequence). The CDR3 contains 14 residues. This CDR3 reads CASSVQGAPGELFF. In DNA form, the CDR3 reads TGTGCCAGTAGTGTACAGGGGGCGCCCGGGGAGCTGTTTTTT. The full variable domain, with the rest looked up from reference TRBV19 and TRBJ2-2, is DGGITQSPKYLFRKEGQNVTLSCEQNLNHDAMYWYRQDPGQGLRLIYYSQIVNDFQKGDIAEGYSVSREKKESFPLTVTSAQKNPTAFYLCASSVQGAPGELFFGEGSRLTVL.

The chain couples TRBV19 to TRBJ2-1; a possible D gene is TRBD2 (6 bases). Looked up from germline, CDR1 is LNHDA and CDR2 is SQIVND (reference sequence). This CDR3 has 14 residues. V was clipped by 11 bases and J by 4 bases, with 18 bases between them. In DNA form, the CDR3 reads TGTGCCTCCTCGGCCGGGAGCTTTTACAATGAGCAGTTCTTC. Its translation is CASSAGSFYNEQFF.

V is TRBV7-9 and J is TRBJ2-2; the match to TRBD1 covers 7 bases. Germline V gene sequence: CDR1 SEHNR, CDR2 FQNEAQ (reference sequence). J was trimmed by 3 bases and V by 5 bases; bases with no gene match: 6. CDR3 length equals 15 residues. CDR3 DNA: TGTGCCAGCAGCCCGGGGCAGGGGGACACCGGGGAGCTGTTTTTT. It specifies CASSPGQGDTGELFF.

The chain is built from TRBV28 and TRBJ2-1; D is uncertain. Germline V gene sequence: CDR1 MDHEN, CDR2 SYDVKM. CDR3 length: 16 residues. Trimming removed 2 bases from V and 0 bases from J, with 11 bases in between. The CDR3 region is CASSLISRSSYNEQFF. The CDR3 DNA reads TGTGCCAGCAGTTTAATTAGCCGGAGCTCCTACAATGAGCAGTTCTTC.